One and the same sample provided the 28 T cell receptor beta chains below, sequenced in a study of OX40 agonist ivuxolimab in advanced cancers. The repertoire was sequenced with immunoSEQ multiplex PCR; TCRdb's copy has only in-frame clones and lacks some. The data contain just over 90,000 clones, approximately 94% of them singletons. Specimen: CD4+ or CD8+ T cells sorted from blood, collected in a trial of the OX40 agonist ivuxolimab. The origin of the receptors is an adult with an advanced solid tumor such as melanoma, head and neck, liver or kidney cancer.

The chain uses TRBV6-1 and TRBJ1-2, with D possibly matching TRBD1 (6 bases). This CDR3 contains 13 residues. V lost 1 base, J lost 4 bases, and 7 bases lay in between. CDR1 and CDR2 (germline): MNHNS, SASEGT. The CDR3 protein is CASSEVGGYGYTF. The CDR3 coding sequence is TGTGCCAGCAGTGAAGTAGGGGGCTATGGCTACACCTTC.

This chain links TRBV6-5 with TRBJ1-4; D gene uncertain. The V end was cut by 0 bases, the J end by 10 bases, with 9 bases between. Germline loops: CDR1 MNHEY, CDR2 SVGAGI. The CDR3 spans 13 residues. In DNA, the CDR3 is TGTGCCAGCAGTTACTCAGACCAAGGAAAACTGTTTTTT. Translating it yields CASSYSDQGKLFF.

V gene TRBV19 combines with J gene TRBJ2-7; 11 bases align to TRBD2. The CDR3 has 14 residues. Germline CDR1 reads LNHDA; CDR2 reads SQIVND (reference sequence). The trim removed 5 bases at V and 2 bases at J, leaving 2 bases unmatched. CDR3 sequence reads: CASSPGLAAYEQYF. The DNA for the CDR3 is TGTGCCAGTAGTCCGGGACTAGCGGCCTACGAGCAGTACTTC.

The J gene is TRBJ2-1, the V gene TRBV27; D uncertain. The CDR3 runs 13 residues. The germline CDR1 and CDR2 sequences are MNHEY and SMNVEV (reference sequence). With 4 bases removed from V and 3 bases from J, the gap between germline ends came to 7 bases. CDR3 sequence: CASSSLSYNEQFF. DNA of the CDR3: TGTGCCAGCAGTTCCCTTAGCTACAATGAGCAGTTCTTC.

The chain has TRBV29-1 and TRBJ2-3; D tentatively reads TRBD1 or TRBD2 (5 bases each). The CDR3 consists of 12 residues. Germline-derived CDR1 and CDR2 are SQVTM and ANQGSEA. Trimming took 3 bases from V and 6 from J, leaving 10 bases between them. The CDR3 loop reads CSVEGDNDTQYF. Here the CDR3 DNA reads TGCAGCGTTGAGGGGGATAACGATACGCAGTATTTT.

The chain is built from TRBV30 and TRBJ1-4; 9 bases align to TRBD1. The junction had 4 bases not matched to a gene; V was cut back by 3 bases and J by 5 bases. CDR1 is GTSNPN, CDR2 SVGIG, per germline (reference sequence). The CDR3 has 14 amino acids. The CDR3 is CAWSAGTGNEKLFF. In DNA form, the CDR3 reads TGTGCCTGGAGCGCCGGGACAGGGAATGAAAAACTGTTTTTT.

The V and J genes are TRBV11-2 and TRBJ2-1; 8 bases align to TRBD1. V shed 4 bases and J 0 bases; nucleotides not matched to a gene: 5. Germline loops: CDR1 SGHAT, CDR2 FQNNGV. CDR3 size: 16 residues. CDR3 in amino acids: CASSWGQVSSYNEQFF. In nucleotides, the CDR3 is TGTGCCAGCAGCTGGGGACAGGTGAGCTCCTACAATGAGCAGTTCTTC.

The chain is built from TRBV7-2 and TRBJ1-1, with TRBD1 matching 9 bases. The germline CDR1 and CDR2 sequences are SGHTA and FQGNSA. The CDR3 length is 15 residues. Germline trimming cut 4 bases from V and 5 bases from J; bases unmatched to any gene: 8. CDR3 in DNA: TGTGCCAGCAGCTCACGACAGGACAGGGGAACTGAAGCTTTCTTT. Protein product: CASSSRQDRGTEAFF.

The chain carries TRBV15 and TRBJ1-3, with D maybe TRBD1 (6 bases). Germline CDR1 and CDR2: LNHNV and YYDKDF (reference sequence). The CDR3 spans 16 residues. The V and J ends lost 1 base and 4 bases respectively, with 14 bases between them. CDR3 in amino acids: CATSRASGEEGNTIYF. CDR3 DNA sequence: TGTGCCACCAGCAGAGCTTCAGGGGAGGAAGGAAACACCATATATTTT.

The J gene is TRBJ1-2, the V gene TRBV5-6; no firm D call. The CDR3 sequence is 13 residues long. The ends were cut back, 0 bases at V and 4 bases at J, with 7 bases in the middle. Germline assignment: CDR1 SGHDT and CDR2 YYEEEE. CDR3 nucleotides: TGTGCCAGCAGCTTGGGGGATGGCTATGGCTACACCTTC. Protein: CASSLGDGYGYTF.

The chain is built from TRBV4-1 and TRBJ2-7; 8 bases agree with TRBD2. This CDR3 contains 15 residues. Germline assignment: CDR1 MGHRA and CDR2 YSYEKL. The trim removed 1 base at V and 2 bases at J, leaving 4 bases unmatched. As DNA, the CDR3 is TGCGCCAGCAGCCAAGTAGCGGGGTCGGCCTACGAGCAGTACTTC. Encoded protein: CASSQVAGSAYEQYF.

A word on this clone: As the CDR3 is not closed by the conserved phenylalanine or tryptophan, this likely results from a read error. Because the CDR3's place on the DNA is in doubt, the DNA is left out and the CDR3 is given as listed by TCRdb. This chain connects TRBV2 to TRBJ2-7; TRBD1 is the table's D call, not checked against the DNA. Including both end residues, the CDR3 is 8 amino acids long. Germline V gene data show CDR1 as SNHLY and CDR2 as FYNNEI. This CDR3 reads CASSEGAL.

The genes are TRBV7-9 and TRBJ2-3, with 9 bases lining up with TRBD2. With 3 bases clipped from V and 2 bases from J, the junction kept 6 bases outside the gene matches. Germline CDR1 reads SEHNR; CDR2 reads FQNEAQ (reference sequence). This CDR3 contains 16 residues. CDR3 DNA sequence: TGTGCCAGCAGCTTTCCCGTAGCGGGAGACACAGATACGCAGTATTTT. This translates into CASSFPVAGDTDTQYF. The entire variable domain, with the rest obtained from reference TRBV7-9 and TRBJ2-3, is as follows: DTGVSQNPRHKITKRGQNVTFRCDPISEHNRLYWYRQTLGQGPEFLTYFQNEAQLEKSRLLSDRFSAERPKGSFSTLEIQRTEQGDSAMYLCASSFPVAGDTDTQYFGPGTRLTVL.

This clone was picked up one time. The chain has TRBV29-1 and TRBJ2-1; D not resolved. The CDR3 covers 11 residues. Germline assignment: CDR1 SQVTM and CDR2 ANQGSEA. The V end lost 5 bases, the J end lost 4 bases, and 6 bases lay between the germline ends. CDR3 loop: CSVQLYNEQFF. In DNA form, the CDR3 reads TGCAGCGTTCAACTGTACAATGAGCAGTTCTTC.

The chain combines TRBV15 with TRBJ1-5; D is undetermined. The V and J ends lost 6 bases and 0 bases respectively, with 9 bases between them. The CDR3 consists of 14 residues. Germline V lookup: CDR1 LNHNV, CDR2 YYDKDF (reference sequence). The CDR3 region is CATSPGDSNQPQHF. In DNA form, the CDR3 reads TGTGCCACCAGTCCAGGAGATAGCAATCAGCCCCAGCATTTT.

The chain couples TRBV27 to TRBJ2-1, with D tentatively TRBD2 (6 bases). This CDR3 is built from 15 residues. Trimming pared 1 base from V and 5 bases from J, leaving 12 bases between. The germline CDR1 and CDR2 sequences are MNHEY and SMNVEV (reference sequence). The CDR3 bases are TGTGCCAGCAGTTTATTTGGGGGAGGCGACAATGAGCAGTTCTTC. Its translation is CASSLFGGGDNEQFF.

This clone showed up just once. The rearrangement joins TRBV10-3 to TRBJ1-2; the D gene is possibly TRBD1 (5 bases). Trimming shortened V by 0 bases and J by 3 bases, and 11 bases separated the two germline ends. The germline V gene has CDR1 ENHRY and CDR2 SYGVKD. This CDR3 has 15 residues. The CDR3 region has the DNA TGTGCCATCAGTGAGTCGGGCCAGGGATACTATGGCTACACCTTC. Protein product: CAISESGQGYYGYTF.

The V call is TRBV27, the J call TRBJ2-7; D not resolved. The CDR3 is 14 amino acids. The germline CDR1 and CDR2 sequences are MNHEY and SMNVEV (reference sequence). Trimming took 0 bases from V and 3 from J, leaving 9 bases between them. Here the CDR3 reads CASSLSSRVYEQYF. The CDR3 bases are TGTGCCAGCAGTTTATCCTCCCGGGTCTACGAGCAGTACTTC.

This chain connects TRBV11-2 to TRBJ1-1, with 8 bases aligning to TRBD1. Germline V gives CDR1 SGHAT, CDR2 FQNNGV. The V and J ends lost 1 base and 6 bases, in that order; junction bases with no gene match: 7. The CDR3 covers 15 residues. The CDR3 DNA is TGTGCCAGCAGCTTAGTACCAGGGGGCAGGGCTGAAGCTTTCTTT. Protein product: CASSLVPGGRAEAFF.

The chain combines TRBV4-3 with TRBJ2-7; TRBD2 agrees at 7 bases. The V gene's germline CDR1 is LGHNA and CDR2 YSLEER. V shed 0 bases, J shed 3 bases, and the junction held 8 bases outside the gene matches. This CDR3 has 16 amino acids. CDR3 sequence (DNA): TGCGCCAGCAGCCAAGATGGGGGAGGGAGGGACTACGAGCAGTACTTC. It is translated as CASSQDGGGRDYEQYF.

The V and J genes are TRBV28 and TRBJ1-6; D unresolved. Germline CDR1 MDHEN, CDR2 SYDVKM. Between the trimmed V and J ends, which lost 1 base and 6 bases, there was a span of 13 bases. This CDR3 has 16 residues. In DNA form, the CDR3 reads TGTGCCAGCAGTTTATCCGGCGCCATCGGTAATTCACCCCTCCACTTT. It specifies CASSLSGAIGNSPLHF.

This clone was recorded only once. The chain is built from TRBV27 and TRBJ2-5; maybe TRBD2 (5 bases). Trimming left V 8 bases short and J 7 bases short, with 23 bases between. The CDR3 is 15 residues long. In germline, CDR1 is MNHEY, CDR2 SMNVEV (reference sequence). CDR3 DNA sequence: TGTGCCAGCTCGGGCCGATCGGACTCCTGGGGGACCCAGTACTTC. Amino acids: CASSGRSDSWGTQYF.

The rearrangement links TRBV27 to TRBJ1-5; a weak D match, TRBD1 (5 bases). In germline, CDR1 is MNHEY, CDR2 SMNVEV (reference sequence). The CDR3 is 15 residues long. The V end lost 8 bases, the J end lost 4 bases, and 18 bases lay between the germline ends. The CDR3 reads CASSGLLGPNQPQHF. DNA of the CDR3: TGTGCCAGCTCGGGGCTTCTGGGGCCTAATCAGCCCCAGCATTTT.

The CDR3 bases are TGTGCCAGCAGCTCAGGGGGCGCCTCTGAAGCTTTCTTT. It translates to CASSSGGASEAFF. This chain joins TRBV27 and TRBJ1-1; 8 nucleotides agree with TRBD1. V lost 6 bases and J lost 6; bases outside the gene matches: 6. The CDR3 totals 13 residues. The germline V gene has CDR1 MNHEY and CDR2 SMNVEV (reference sequence).

The rearrangement uses TRBV5-6 and TRBJ2-5; D is possibly TRBD1 (5 bases). The ends were cut back, 4 bases at V and 4 bases at J, with 26 bases in the middle. Germline V gene data show CDR1 as SGHDT and CDR2 as YYEEEE. The CDR3 loop spans 18 amino acids. CDR3: CASSRILFREGVGETQYF. The CDR3 nucleotides are TGTGCCAGCAGCCGAATTCTTTTCAGGGAAGGGGTCGGAGAGACCCAGTACTTC.

The genes are TRBV7-9 and TRBJ1-2; the D gene is possibly TRBD1 (6 bases). Trimming took off 7 bases at V and 4 bases at J, with 19 bases between the two ends. This CDR3 contains 15 residues. Germline assignment: CDR1 SEHNR and CDR2 FQNEAQ (reference sequence). The CDR3 DNA is TGTGCCAGCACCAATGGGACACGACCTTTCTATGGCTACACCTTC. This codes for CASTNGTRPFYGYTF.

The chain uses TRBV6-5 and TRBJ1-2, with D hard to call. V lost 2 bases and J lost 6, with 7 bases in between. Germline CDR1 MNHEY, CDR2 SVGAGI. The CDR3 contains 12 residues. The CDR3 spells CASSYGRDGYTF. The CDR3 DNA reads as TGTGCCAGCAGTTACGGCCGAGATGGCTACACCTTC.

This chain connects TRBV19 to TRBJ1-2, with no clear D. Trimming left V 5 bases short and J 6 bases short, with 7 bases between. Germline V gene lookup returns CDR1 LNHDA and CDR2 SQIVND (reference sequence). The CDR3 spans 11 residues. DNA of the CDR3: TGTGCCAGTAGTGTTAGACATGGCTACACCTTC. Protein: CASSVRHGYTF.